The 28 T cell receptor beta chains given below trace back to one sample, sequenced in a study of blood T cell repertoires in COVID-19. Profiled with immunoSEQ multiplex PCR; TCRdb holds only in-frame clones, not every one. The sample shows roughly 410,000 clones, around 89% of them seen only once. Sequenced sample: peripheral blood. These receptors all come from a woman between 35 and 50 years old with COVID-19, enrolled during active disease.

J is TRBJ2-2 and V is TRBV25-1; D is perhaps TRBD2 (5 bases). Germline V gene data show CDR1 as MGHDK and CDR2 as SYGVNS. The CDR3 covers 11 residues. V lost 6 bases and J lost 6, with 5 bases in between. Here the CDR3 DNA reads TGTGCCAGCAGGAGGGCCGGGGAGCTGTTTTTT. The encoded protein is CASRRAGELFF.

This chain joins TRBV19 and TRBJ1-1; TRBD1 might be the D (6 bases). Trimming shortened V by 7 bases and J by 0 bases, and 21 bases separated the two germline ends. This CDR3 spans 17 amino acids. Germline V gene lookup returns CDR1 LNHDA and CDR2 SQIVND (reference sequence). CDR3 nucleotide sequence: TGTGCCAGTACCATTACAGGGAACAGCCGGATGAACACTGAAGCTTTCTTT. Translation gives CASTITGNSRMNTEAFF.

This clone came up once. The V and J genes are TRBV28 and TRBJ1-2; D ambiguous. Per the germline V gene, CDR1 is MDHEN and CDR2 is SYDVKM. The CDR3 is 15 residues long. V was cut by 6 bases and J by 2 bases, with 16 bases left in between. The CDR3: CASRAPIRGNYGYTF. DNA of the CDR3: TGTGCCAGCAGGGCCCCCATTCGGGGAAACTATGGCTACACCTTC.

V usage is TRBV27 and J usage is TRBJ2-7, with D unresolved. This CDR3 is 13 amino acids long. Germline CDR1 is MNHEY and CDR2 is SMNVEV (reference sequence). The ends were cut back, 1 base at V and 7 bases at J, with 11 bases in the middle. The CDR3 DNA reads as TGTGCCAGCAGTTTATTCGGGTCGCGGGAGCAGTACTTC. This translates into CASSLFGSREQYF.

V usage is TRBV5-8 and J usage is TRBJ1-1, with a tentative D call TRBD1 (6 bases). This CDR3 contains 14 residues. Germline V gene data show CDR1 as SGHTS and CDR2 as YDEGEE. V dropped 2 bases and J dropped 5 bases, with 13 bases sitting between them. CDR3 in DNA: TGTGCCAGCAGCTTTGGGACATCGGAGACTGAAGCTTTCTTT. Its translation: CASSFGTSETEAFF.

The chain links TRBV27 to TRBJ2-4, with TRBD2 identical over 7 bases. Germline V lookup: CDR1 MNHEY, CDR2 SMNVEV (reference sequence). This CDR3 region has 14 residues. The trim removed 9 bases at V and 0 bases at J, leaving 5 bases unmatched. The CDR3 sequence is CASRGELAKNIQYF. CDR3 sequence (DNA): TGTGCCAGTCGGGGGGAACTAGCCAAAAACATTCAGTACTTC.

The chain is built from TRBV5-5 and TRBJ2-3; D uncertain. With 2 bases removed from V and 2 bases from J, the gap between germline ends came to 12 bases. Germline CDR1 and CDR2: SGHKS and YYEKEE (reference sequence). CDR3 length: 15 amino acids. The CDR3 region has the DNA TGTGCCAGCAGCTTAGCCAGTACAGTCACAGATACGCAGTATTTT. Its translation is CASSLASTVTDTQYF.

This rearrangement joins TRBV5-1 to TRBJ2-3; 15 bases fit TRBD2. The CDR3 extends over 19 amino acids. Germline CDR1 is SGHRS and CDR2 is YFSETQ. V lost 4 bases, J lost 3 bases, and 12 bases stayed unmatched. CDR3 sequence (DNA): TGCGCCAGCAGCCAGGGACTAGCGGGAGGAGGCGTAGTAACAGATACGCAGTATTTT. This codes for CASSQGLAGGGVVTDTQYF.

This clone was seen just once. The chain combines TRBV9 with TRBJ1-2; the D is unclear. There are 17 residues in the CDR3. V was trimmed by 3 bases and J by 0 bases, leaving 18 bases between them. The V gene's germline CDR1 is SGDLS and CDR2 YYNGEE. This CDR3 reads CASSAPPGWPTNYGYTF. CDR3 DNA: TGTGCCAGCAGCGCCCCCCCGGGGTGGCCTACTAACTATGGCTACACCTTC.

This sequence joins TRBV3-1 (or the pseudogene TRBV3-2) and TRBJ1-5, with D perhaps TRBD1 (5 bases). Germline CDR1 LGHDT, CDR2 YNNKEL (reference sequence). V lost 1 base and J 4 bases, leaving 23 bases between the germline ends. The CDR3 extends over 19 amino acids. CDR3 in amino acids: CASSQGVFKGGARNQPQHF. CDR3 coding DNA: TGTGCCAGCAGCCAAGGTGTTTTTAAGGGAGGGGCAAGGAATCAGCCCCAGCATTTT.

The chain employs TRBV27 and TRBJ1-1; D ambiguous. V was trimmed by 3 bases and J by 2 bases, leaving 10 bases between them. CDR1 is MNHEY and CDR2 is SMNVEV in the germline V gene (reference sequence). The CDR3 runs to 14 residues. DNA of the CDR3: TGTGCCAGCAGTTTGGGCAGGCTAAACACTGAAGCTTTCTTT. It codes for CASSLGRLNTEAFF.

V gene TRBV7-2 combines with J gene TRBJ1-4; D gene unclear. The V gene lost 2 bases and the J gene lost 8 bases, with 9 bases spanning the gap. This CDR3 has 13 amino acids. Germline-derived CDR1 and CDR2 are SGHTA and FQGNSA. In DNA, the CDR3 is TGTGCCAGCAGCTTACTTAACGGGGAAAAACTGTTTTTT. This encodes CASSLLNGEKLFF.

A few counts support this clone. This rearrangement joins TRBV9 to TRBJ2-4; D may be TRBD2 (6 bases). CDR3 size: 15 residues. V lost 4 bases and J lost 8, with 19 bases in between. Germline V lookup: CDR1 SGDLS, CDR2 YYNGEE. CDR3 region: CASSSQATGEYIQYF. The CDR3 DNA reads as TGTGCCAGCAGCTCCCAAGCCACGGGAGAATACATTCAGTACTTC.

The chain employs TRBV30 and TRBJ1-4; D call uncertain. V was pared by 0 bases and J by 5 bases, with 13 bases between. The CDR3 spans 15 residues. The germline gives CDR1 GTSNPN, CDR2 SVGIG (reference sequence). The CDR3 sequence: CAWSVLGLKNEKLFF. DNA for the CDR3: TGTGCCTGGAGTGTACTCGGACTGAAGAATGAAAAACTGTTTTTT.

The chain carries TRBV27 and TRBJ2-5, with D tentatively TRBD2 (5 bases). Per the germline V gene, CDR1 is MNHEY and CDR2 is SMNVEV (reference sequence). Trimming pared 0 bases from V and 5 bases from J, leaving 10 bases between. The CDR3 has 14 amino acids. In nucleotides, the CDR3 is TGTGCCAGCAGTTTATCCATGCGGAGGGAGACCCAGTACTTC. This sequence encodes CASSLSMRRETQYF.

The V and J genes are TRBV18 and TRBJ2-1, with a weak D call TRBD2 (6 bases). CDR3 length: 15 amino acids. The V end was cut by 4 bases, the J end by 4 bases, with 14 bases between. Germline CDR1 reads KGHSH; CDR2 reads LQKENI. In nucleotides, the CDR3 is TGTGCCAGCTCACGGGGAGGTGGGACGTACAATGAGCAGTTCTTC. Its translation is CASSRGGGTYNEQFF. The full variable domain, in which reference TRBV18 and TRBJ2-1 provide the parts outside the CDR3, is NAGVMQNPRHLVRRRGQEARLRCSPMKGHSHVYWYRQLPEEGLKFMVYLQKENIIDESGMPKERFSAEFPKEGPSILRIQQVVRGDSAAYFCASSRGGGTYNEQFFGPGTRLTVL.

The V and J genes are TRBV15 and TRBJ1-6; D unresolved. V gave up 0 bases and J gave up 10 bases, with 16 bases separating them. The CDR3 is 16 amino acids. In germline, CDR1 is LNHNV, CDR2 YYDKDF (reference sequence). CDR3 nucleotides: TGTGCCACCAGCAGAGAGCTGGGCCAGTTGTGGTCACCCCTCCACTTT. Its protein product is CATSRELGQLWSPLHF.

The chain carries TRBV7-2 and TRBJ1-5; TRBD1 might be the D (6 bases). This CDR3 region has 13 residues. Trimming removed 5 bases from V and 6 bases from J, with 11 bases in between. CDR1 SGHTA and CDR2 FQGNSA come from the germline V gene. In DNA form, the CDR3 reads TGTGCCAGCAGCCCAGGGGTTACTCAGCCCCAGCATTTT. Its protein is CASSPGVTQPQHF.

The CDR3 DNA reads as TGTGCCAGCAGCTTAAGTCGAGGGCAGCTGGGTACGCAGTATTTT. It is translated as CASSLSRGQLGTQYF. The chain couples TRBV7-8 to TRBJ2-3; D may be TRBD2 (5 bases). The V end was cut by 2 bases, the J end by 8 bases, with 17 bases between. CDR1 is SGHVS, CDR2 FQNEAQ, per germline. The CDR3 covers 15 residues.

The CDR3 reads CASSLAGAVNQPQHF. Here the CDR3 DNA reads TGTGCCAGCAGCTTAGCGGGGGCTGTCAATCAGCCCCAGCATTTT. J is TRBJ1-5 and V is TRBV7-9; D may be TRBD1 (6 bases). CDR1 and CDR2 (germline): SEHNR, FQNEAQ (reference sequence). CDR3 size: 15 residues. Trimming stripped 0 bases from V and 3 bases from J, with 9 bases between.

In the case of this clone: At one of its ends the junction is not consistent with the germline gene, which may arise from a read error. The chain recombines TRBV6-2 or TRBV6-3 with TRBJ1-5; the D is unclear. The CDR3 has 19 residues. Germline V CDR1 and CDR2: MNHEY, SVGEGT. Here the CDR3 reads CASNYGEGGPRHSNQPQHF. DNA of the CDR3: TGTGCCAGCAATTACGGGGAGGGAGGCCCGCGTCATAGCAATCAGCCCCAGCATTTT.

Of note for this clone: This clone may be a read error of a much larger clone one base away. The rearrangement uses TRBV6-1 and TRBJ2-3; 13 nucleotides match TRBD2. The CDR3 is 15 amino acids. V was pared by 3 bases and J by 4 bases, with 1 base of the junction left unmatched. Per germline, CDR1 MNHNS and CDR2 SASEGT. Written as DNA, the CDR3 is TGTGCCAGCAGTGAGGGGACTAGCGGGGCAGATACGCAGTATTTT. Translated: CASSEGTSGADTQYF.

The J gene is TRBJ1-6, the V gene TRBV30, with D unresolved. V was pared by 4 bases and J by 0 bases, with 13 bases between. Germline lookup yields CDR1 GTSNPN and CDR2 SVGIG (reference sequence). This CDR3 region has 16 residues. CDR3 residues: CAWKLSGSSYNSPLHF. The CDR3 region has the DNA TGTGCCTGGAAATTATCCGGGAGCTCCTATAATTCACCCCTCCACTTT.

The chain is built from TRBV27 and TRBJ1-1; D ambiguous. The CDR3 loop spans 12 amino acids. Trimming cost V 6 bases and J 11 bases, with 16 bases left between them. CDR1 MNHEY and CDR2 SMNVEV come from the germline V gene (reference sequence). The CDR3 region has the DNA TGTGCCAGCAGCCTGGCGGGCGCGGGGGCTTTCTTT. Its translation is CASSLAGAGAFF.

This clone showed up just once. This chain connects TRBV5-4 to TRBJ1-2, with D uncertain. Trimming took off 4 bases at V and 7 bases at J, with 14 bases between the two ends. The CDR3 spans 13 residues. Per the germline V gene, CDR1 is SGHNT and CDR2 is YYREEE (reference sequence). The CDR3 DNA reads TGTGCCAGCAGCCCGGTAGCAAACGGTGGCTACACCTTC. Translation: CASSPVANGGYTF.

The chain employs TRBV4-3 and TRBJ1-4, with unresolved D. V lost 4 bases and J 0 bases, leaving 24 bases between the germline ends. The germline CDR1 and CDR2 sequences are LGHNA and YSLEER. The CDR3 loop spans 20 amino acids. The CDR3 loop is CASSRIFPGTLLSTNEKLFF. The CDR3 coding sequence is TGCGCCAGCAGCCGCATTTTTCCGGGAACCTTATTATCAACTAATGAAAAACTGTTTTTT.

The gene calls are TRBV7-3 and TRBJ2-2; 8 nucleotides match TRBD2. The germline gives CDR1 SGHTA, CDR2 FQGTGA. CDR3 length: 16 amino acids. V was clipped by 4 bases and J by 3 bases; unmatched bases: 7. The CDR3 DNA is TGTGCCAGCAGCTCCGAGCCGGGAGGGTACACCGGGGAGCTGTTTTTT. Amino acid sequence: CASSSEPGGYTGELFF.

This clone was detected only a few times. V and J are TRBV4-1 and TRBJ2-7, with D unresolved. The CDR3 loop spans 18 amino acids. Germline V lookup: CDR1 MGHRA, CDR2 YSYEKL. Between the trimmed V and J ends, which lost 1 base and 2 bases, there was a span of 21 bases. For the CDR3, the DNA is TGCGCCAGCAGCCAAGGTCGTTCGTTGAGGCCCTCCGCCTACGAGCAGTACTTC. As protein: CASSQGRSLRPSAYEQYF.